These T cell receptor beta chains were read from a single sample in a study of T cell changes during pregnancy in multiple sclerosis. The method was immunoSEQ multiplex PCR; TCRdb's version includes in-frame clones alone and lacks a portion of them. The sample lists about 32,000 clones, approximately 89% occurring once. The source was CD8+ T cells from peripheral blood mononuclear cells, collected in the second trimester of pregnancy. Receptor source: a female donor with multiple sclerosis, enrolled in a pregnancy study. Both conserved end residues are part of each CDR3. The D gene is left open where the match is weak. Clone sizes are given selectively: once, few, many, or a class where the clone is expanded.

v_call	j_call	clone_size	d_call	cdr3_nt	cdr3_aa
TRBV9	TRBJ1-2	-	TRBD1	TGTGCCAGCAGCGGAGGACCATGGGGACAGGGATTTAACTATGGCTACACCTTC	CASSGGPWGQGFNYGYTF
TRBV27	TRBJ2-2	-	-	TGTGCCAGCAGTTTGGCGGGAACCGGGGAGCTGTTTTTT	CASSLAGTGELFF
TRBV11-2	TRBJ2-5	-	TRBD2	TGTGCCAGCAGCTTAAGATATCCTAGCGGGAGGCTCCAAGAGACCCAGTACTTC	CASSLRYPSGRLQETQYF
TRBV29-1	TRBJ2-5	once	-	TGCAGCGTTGAAGGCCGGGTCAGCAACCAAGAGACCCAGTACTTC	CSVEGRVSNQETQYF
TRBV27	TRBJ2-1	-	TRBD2	TGTGCCAGCAGTGGGGCGGGGGGCCGCAACAATGAGCAGTTCTTC	CASSGAGGRNNEQFF
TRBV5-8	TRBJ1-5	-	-	TGTGCCAGCAGCAATTTTGCTGAGTATAGCAATCAGCCCCAGCATTTT	CASSNFAEYSNQPQHF
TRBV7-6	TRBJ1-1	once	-	TGTGCCAGCAGCCGAAGAATGGCTGCTGAAGCTTTCTTT	CASSRRMAAEAFF
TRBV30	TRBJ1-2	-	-	TGTGCCTGGAGTGTACGGGGGGCGATCCCCTATGGCTACACCTTC	CAWSVRGAIPYGYTF
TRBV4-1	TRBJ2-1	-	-	TGCGCCAGCAGCCACCTACAGGGAAACGATGAGCAGTTCTTC	CASSHLQGNDEQFF
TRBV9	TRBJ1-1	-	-	TGTGCCAGCAGCGTATCGGGGTCGGGCACTGAAGCTTTCTTT	CASSVSGSGTEAFF
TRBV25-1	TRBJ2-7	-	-	TGTGCCAGCAGTGGGCCTACGGGACACCTCTCCTACGAGCAGTACTTC	CASSGPTGHLSYEQYF
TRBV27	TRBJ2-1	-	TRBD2	TGTGCCAGCAGTGACGGACTAGCGGCCGCCTACAATGAGCAGTTCTTC	CASSDGLAAAYNEQFF
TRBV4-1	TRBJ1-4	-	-	TGCGCCAGCAGTCAAGATATGGACAGACGTAATGAAAAACTGTTTTTT	CASSQDMDRRNEKLFF
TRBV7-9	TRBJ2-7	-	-	TGTGCCAGCAGCGCAGGGGGGAGCTCCTACGAGCAGTACTTC	CASSAGGSSYEQYF
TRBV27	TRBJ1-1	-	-	TGTGCCAGCCGGTCCCTAGGCGCTGAAGCTTTCTTT	CASRSLGAEAFF
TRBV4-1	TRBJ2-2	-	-	TGCGCCAGCAGCCAAGAGGGGGGAGGGGAGCTGTTTTTT	CASSQEGGGELFF
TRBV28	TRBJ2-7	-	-	TGTGCCAGCAGTTTCCGAGGTTACGAGCAGTACTTC	CASSFRGYEQYF
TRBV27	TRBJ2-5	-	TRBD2	TGTGCCAGCAGTTTATCCCCCCGACTAGCGCCGTACCAAGAGACCCAGTACTTC	CASSLSPRLAPYQETQYF
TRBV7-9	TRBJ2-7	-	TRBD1	TGTGCCAGCAGACCCGCTCGACAGGGCCCAGGGGACGAGCAGTACTTC	CASRPARQGPGDEQYF
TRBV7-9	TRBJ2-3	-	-	TGTGCCAGCAGCCGGACAGATACGCAGTATTTT	CASSRTDTQYF
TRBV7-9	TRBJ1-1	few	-	TGTGCCAGCAGCCTAATACAGGCGTCTGGTGAAGCTTTCTTT	CASSLIQASGEAFF
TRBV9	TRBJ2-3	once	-	TGTGCCAGCAGCGTAGAGGGGGTAATTATCGATACGCAGTATTTT	CASSVEGVIIDTQYF
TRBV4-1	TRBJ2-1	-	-	TGCGCCAGCAGCGGGGTGGAGGGGGCAAGGGGTGAGCAGTTCTTC	CASSGVEGARGEQFF
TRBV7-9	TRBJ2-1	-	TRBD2	TGTGCCAGCAGCTTAGTAGCGGGAGGGAATGAGCAGTTCTTC	CASSLVAGGNEQFF
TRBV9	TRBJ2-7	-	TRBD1	TGTGCCAGCGGACCGGGACAGGGGGCAAGAGGCTACGAGCAGTACTTC	CASGPGQGARGYEQYF
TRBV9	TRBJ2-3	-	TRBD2	TGTGCCAGCAGTCCGTACGGGGGGGTCCAAGATACGCAGTATTTT	CASSPYGGVQDTQYF
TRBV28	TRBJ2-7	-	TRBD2	TGTGCCAGCAGTTACTCGTTGCGGGAGGGCGACTACGAGCAGTACTTC	CASSYSLREGDYEQYF
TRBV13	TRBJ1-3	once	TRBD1	TGTGCCAGCAGCTCTACTGGGGACAGGGGCCGCTCTGGAAACACCATATATTTT	CASSSTGDRGRSGNTIYF
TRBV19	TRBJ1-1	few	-	TGTGCCAGTAGTATAGTAGCAGGGACTGAAGCTTTCTTT	CASSIVAGTEAFF
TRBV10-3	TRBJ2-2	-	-	TGTGCCTCAGGGGTGGCCGGGGAGCTGTTTTTT	CASGVAGELFF
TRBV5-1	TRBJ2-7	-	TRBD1	TGCGCCAGCAGGGGCGGACAGGGAGGACCCTACGAGCAGTACTTC	CASRGGQGGPYEQYF
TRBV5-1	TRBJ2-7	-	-	TGCGCCAGCAGCTTGACAGGATCCCTATACGAGCAGTACTTC	CASSLTGSLYEQYF
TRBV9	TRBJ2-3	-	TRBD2	TGTGCCAGCAGCGTACAACCGACTAGCGGGTCTGAAGATACGCAGTATTTT	CASSVQPTSGSEDTQYF
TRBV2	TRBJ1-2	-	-	TGTGCCAGCAGTGAGCCCGGACGGGGAAACTATGGCTACACCTTC	CASSEPGRGNYGYTF
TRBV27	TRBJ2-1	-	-	TGTGCCAGCAGTTACCTAGGCCCATATGAGCAGTTCTTC	CASSYLGPYEQFF
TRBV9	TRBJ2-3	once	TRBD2	TGTGCCAGCAGCGCTAGCGGGGGAGAGACAGATACGCAGTATTTT	CASSASGGETDTQYF
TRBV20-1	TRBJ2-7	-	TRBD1	TGCAGTGCACGGACAGGGTACGAGCAGTACTTC	CSARTGYEQYF
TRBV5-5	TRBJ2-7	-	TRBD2	TGTGCCAGCAGCTTGTTTACTAGCGGGAGCTACGAGCAGTACTTC	CASSLFTSGSYEQYF
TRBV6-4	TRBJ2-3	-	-	TGTGCCAGCAGTGACTCAGGGGAGGCAGATACGCAGTATTTT	CASSDSGEADTQYF
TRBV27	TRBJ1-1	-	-	TGTGCCAGCAGTTTATCGGGGAGCACTGAAGCTTTCTTT	CASSLSGSTEAFF
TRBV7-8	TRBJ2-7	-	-	TGTGCCAGCAGCTCAGATGTCTACGAGCAGTACTTC	CASSSDVYEQYF
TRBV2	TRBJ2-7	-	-	TGTGCCAGCAGTGAAGAGGGAGGCGTACGGTACGAGCAGTACTTC	CASSEEGGVRYEQYF
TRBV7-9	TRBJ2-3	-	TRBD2	TGTGCCAGCAGCTCCTTAGCGGGGGTACTAGCGGGGGAAAGGGGTACGCAGTATTTT	CASSSLAGVLAGERGTQYF
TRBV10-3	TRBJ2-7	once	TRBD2	TGTGCCATCAGTGACCCGGCGGGCGGGAGGTTCTACGAGCAGTACTTC	CAISDPAGGRFYEQYF
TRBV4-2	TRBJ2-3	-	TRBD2	TGTGCCAGCAGCCAAGAGTGGACTAGCGGGGCCACAGATACGCAGTATTTT	CASSQEWTSGATDTQYF
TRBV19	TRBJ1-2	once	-	TGTGCCAGTAGCAGGGGCGATGGCTACACCTTC	CASSRGDGYTF
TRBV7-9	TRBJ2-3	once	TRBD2	TGTGCCAGCAAACCATTACTAGCGGGGGTTGATACGCAGTATTTT	CASKPLLAGVDTQYF
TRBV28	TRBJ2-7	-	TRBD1	TGTGCCAGCAGGTTACTCCGGGACAGGGAATACGAGCAGTACTTC	CASRLLRDREYEQYF
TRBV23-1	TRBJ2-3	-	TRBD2	TGCGCCAGCAGTCAATCGACTAGCGGCCTTAGCACAGATACGCAGTATTTT	CASSQSTSGLSTDTQYF
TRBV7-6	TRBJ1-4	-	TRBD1	TGTGCCAGCAGCATCCACAGGGGTCCGAATGAAAAACTGTTTTTT	CASSIHRGPNEKLFF
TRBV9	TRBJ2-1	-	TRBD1	TGTGCCAGCAGCCGGGCGAGGACAGGGGTTCACAATGAGCAGTTCTTC	CASSRARTGVHNEQFF
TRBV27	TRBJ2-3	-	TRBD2	TGTGCCAGCAGCCCTCCCGGACTAGCGAGGGATACGCAGTATTTT	CASSPPGLARDTQYF
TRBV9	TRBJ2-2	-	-	TGTGCCAGCAGCCCGGACCCAGGGACCGGGGAGCTGTTTTTT	CASSPDPGTGELFF
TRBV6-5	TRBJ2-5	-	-	TGTGCCAGCAGTCTGGCAGAGACCCAGTACTTC	CASSLAETQYF